This is a list of T cell receptor beta chains from one sample in a study of identical twins. TCRdb called the 5' RACE reads again in MiXCR, with one record for every CDR3 protein. The data contain 200,000 to 300,000 distinct CDR3 sequences, 12% of them seen just once; the ten biggest clones take up 3.5% to 5%. A further study also used this sample, focusing on yellow fever vaccine responses in identical twins.

The material sequenced was memory (CD45RO+) T cells sorted from blood. These receptors were obtained from a woman between 18 and 30 years old in good health. Both conserved end residues are part of each CDR3. The D gene is left open where the match is weak. Part of the rows lack a size; the others show once, few, many or a class for expanded clones.

length	V	D	J	size	DNA	CDR3
15	TRBV20-1	-	TRBJ1-5	few	TGCAGTGCTAGAGATGGGGAGGGGGGGCATCAGCCCCAGCATTTT	CSARDGEGGHQPQHF
16	TRBV12-3/TRBV12-4	TRBD1	TRBJ1-1	-	TGTGCCAGCACCGGGACAGGGAGGATCCTGAACACTGAAGCTTTCTTT	CASTGTGRILNTEAFF
14	TRBV5-6	-	TRBJ2-2	-	TGTGCCAGCAGCCCCGGGGTATTCACCGGGGAGCTGTTTTTT	CASSPGVFTGELFF
13	TRBV5-6	-	TRBJ2-5	-	TGTGCCAGCAGCTTGGCCTCGGCGCAGGCCCAGTACTTC	CASSLASAQAQYF
17	TRBV7-8	TRBD2	TRBJ2-5	few	TGTGCCAGCAGCTGGGGACTAGCGGGAGATCTTTTAGAGACCCAGTACTTC	CASSWGLAGDLLETQYF
16	TRBV7-8	TRBD1	TRBJ2-7	few	TGTGCCAGCAGCGGAGGGGCCGGGACAGGATCTCGCGAGCAGTACTTC	CASSGGAGTGSREQYF
14	TRBV27	-	TRBJ1-6	few	TGTGCCAGCAGATGGAGCTCCTATAATTCACCCCTCCACTTT	CASRWSSYNSPLHF
13	TRBV20-1	-	TRBJ1-2	-	TGCAGTGCTAGCTTAGGGGAGAGCTATGGCTACACCTTC	CSASLGESYGYTF
16	TRBV28	-	TRBJ2-3	few	TGTGCCAGCAGTTTAATGGCAGGGCCTAGCACAGATACGCAGTATTTT	CASSLMAGPSTDTQYF
18	TRBV12-3/TRBV12-4	TRBD2	TRBJ2-2	few	TGTGCCAGCAGCCAGACCTCCCGAGCGGGGTCGAACACCGGGGAGCTGTTTTTT	CASSQTSRAGSNTGELFF
11	TRBV12-3/TRBV12-4	-	TRBJ2-3	few	TGTGCCAGCAGTTTAGCTGTTGAGCAGTATTTT	CASSLAVEQYF
17	TRBV3-1	TRBD2	TRBJ2-2	-	TGTGCCTGCACCCCTTCTCCTAGCGGGGACAACACCGGGGAGCTGTTTTTT	CACTPSPSGDNTGELFF
10	TRBV12-3/TRBV12-4	-	TRBJ1-1	few	TGTGCCAGCGCGAGCACTGAAGCTTTCTTT	CASASTEAFF
14	TRBV6-4	-	TRBJ2-6	few	TGTGCCAGCAGTGACGGCTCTGGGGCCAACGTCCTGACTTTC	CASSDGSGANVLTF
15	TRBV20-1	TRBD2	TRBJ2-2	many	TGCAGTGCCGATCAGTTTACTAGCGGGAGCGGGGAGCTGTTTTTT	CSADQFTSGSGELFF
15	TRBV15	-	TRBJ1-5	-	TGTGCCACCAGCAGAGATAGTCGCAGCAATCAGCCCCAGCATTTT	CATSRDSRSNQPQHF
15	TRBV28	TRBD1	TRBJ2-5	few	TGTGCCAGCAGCACTCACAGGGGTTACCAAGAGACCCAGTACTTC	CASSTHRGYQETQYF
16	TRBV6-1	TRBD1	TRBJ2-2	many	TGTGCCAGCAGGGGCAGGACAGGGCGACTCACCGGGGAGCTGTTTTTT	CASRGRTGRLTGELFF
16	TRBV14	-	TRBJ2-1	-	TGTGCCAGCAGCCAAGATATCCTAAGTGGCGGCAATGAGCAGTTCTTC	CASSQDILSGGNEQFF
15	TRBV7-9	TRBD2	TRBJ2-1	many	TGTGCCAGCAGCTCATCCGGGACTAACTACAATGAGCAGTTCTTC	CASSSSGTNYNEQFF
15	TRBV12-3/TRBV12-4	TRBD1	TRBJ2-1	-	TGTGCCAGCAATTCCCTCGTCAGGGGGCTCAATGAGCAGTTCTTC	CASNSLVRGLNEQFF
15	TRBV5-1	-	TRBJ2-2	-	TGCGCCAGCAGCTTGATTACAGCCAACACCGGGGAGCTGTTTTTT	CASSLITANTGELFF
15	TRBV6-2/TRBV6-3	TRBD2	TRBJ2-5	few	TGTGCCAGCAGTTACTCGGCTAGCGGCCAAGAGACCCAGTACTTC	CASSYSASGQETQYF
15	TRBV9	TRBD1	TRBJ2-7	-	TGTGCCAGCAGCGATCGGGACAGGGGTGTTTACGAGCAGTACTTC	CASSDRDRGVYEQYF
14	TRBV7-9	-	TRBJ1-6	few	TGTGCCAGCAGCTCTCCAACAGGGTTTTCACCCCTCCACTTT	CASSSPTGFSPLHF
13	TRBV7-6	TRBD1	TRBJ2-7	many	TGTGCCAGCAGCGCCCGACAGGGTAACGAGCAGTACTTC	CASSARQGNEQYF
15	TRBV18	-	TRBJ2-3	-	TGTGCCAGCTCGCCTGGCCTGGAGAGCACAGATACGCAGTATTTT	CASSPGLESTDTQYF
16	TRBV7-8	TRBD2	TRBJ2-5	-	TGTGCCAGCAGCCCAGGACTAGCGGGAGCTCAAGAGACCCAGTACTTC	CASSPGLAGAQETQYF
13	TRBV5-1	-	TRBJ1-5	few	TGCGCCAGCAGCCGAGGGGGAAGGCAGCCCCAGCATTTT	CASSRGGRQPQHF
16	TRBV28	-	TRBJ2-5	once	TGTGCCAGCAGTCCCCTACTATGGGGGGTCCAAGAGACCCAGTACTTC	CASSPLLWGVQETQYF
15	TRBV4-2	-	TRBJ2-3	-	TGTGCCAGCAGCCAAGGTAATTTGGGCCCAGATACGCAGTATTTT	CASSQGNLGPDTQYF
12	TRBV6-5	-	TRBJ2-1	many	TGTGCCAGCAGTTGGAGGGGCAATGAGCAGTTCTTC	CASSWRGNEQFF
16	TRBV4-2	TRBD2	TRBJ2-7	few	TGTGCCAGCAGCCAAGAAGGGACTAGCGGCCCCTACGAGCAGTACTTC	CASSQEGTSGPYEQYF
13	TRBV7-2	-	TRBJ2-5	-	TGTGCCAGCAGCCGTTCGTACCAAGAGACCCAGTACTTC	CASSRSYQETQYF
15	TRBV24-1	TRBD1	TRBJ2-3	-	TGTGCCACCAGTGATGTAGGGACAGCCACAGATACGCAGTATTTT	CATSDVGTATDTQYF
14	TRBV7-9	-	TRBJ2-7	few	TGTGCCAGCAGCTTAGATCGGGTGACCTACGAGCAGTACTTC	CASSLDRVTYEQYF
16	TRBV7-2	TRBD2	TRBJ2-1	-	TGTGCCAGCAGCTTATCAGGCGGGAGGACCTACAATGAGCAGTTCTTC	CASSLSGGRTYNEQFF
15	TRBV5-4	-	TRBJ2-1	few	TGTGCCAGCAGCTACCCGGGGGCGAATCGGAATGAGCAGTTCTTC	CASSYPGANRNEQFF
16	TRBV5-1	TRBD2	TRBJ2-2	many	TGCGCCAGCAGCTTGGATTATAGCGGGGGGCCCGGGGAGCTGTTTTTT	CASSLDYSGGPGELFF
15	TRBV15	-	TRBJ2-7	-	TGTGCCACCAGCAGAGATTATGCGGGGCGCTACGAGCAGTACTTC	CATSRDYAGRYEQYF
17	TRBV12-3/TRBV12-4	TRBD1	TRBJ2-6	-	TGTGCCAGCAGTTTGGGGGACAGGAGCTCTGGGGCCAACGTCCTGACTTTC	CASSLGDRSSGANVLTF
17	TRBV20-1	TRBD2	TRBJ2-3	few	TGCAGTGCTAGAGATGGGGCGCCCAGCGGGAGACGAGATACGCAGTATTTT	CSARDGAPSGRRDTQYF
21	TRBV20-1	TRBD2	TRBJ2-4	-	TGCAGTGCTAGAGGGCTCACAGGTCAAGGACTAGCGGGAGGGGCCAAAAACATTCAGTACTTC	CSARGLTGQGLAGGAKNIQYF
15	TRBV28	-	TRBJ1-1	-	TGTGCCAGCAGTTTGGCGGGACGGGGTCTCACTGAAGCTTTCTTT	CASSLAGRGLTEAFF
17	TRBV7-2	-	TRBJ2-3	-	TGTGCCAGCAGCCAAGGGACTGGCGCCGCCAGGGTGGATACGCAGTATTTT	CASSQGTGAARVDTQYF
15	TRBV20-1	TRBD2	TRBJ2-7	few	TGCAGTGCTTATACTAGCGGGGGCCGCTCCTACGAGCAGTACTTC	CSAYTSGGRSYEQYF